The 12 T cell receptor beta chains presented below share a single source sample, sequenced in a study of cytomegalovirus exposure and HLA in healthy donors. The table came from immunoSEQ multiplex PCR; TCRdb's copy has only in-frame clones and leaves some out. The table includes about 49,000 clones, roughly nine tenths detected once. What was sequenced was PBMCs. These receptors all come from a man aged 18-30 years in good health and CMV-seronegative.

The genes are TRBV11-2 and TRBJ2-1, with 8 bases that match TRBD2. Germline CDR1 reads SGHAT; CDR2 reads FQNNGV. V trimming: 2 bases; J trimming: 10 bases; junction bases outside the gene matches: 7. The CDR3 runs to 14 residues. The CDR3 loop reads CASSLLYGGVEQFF. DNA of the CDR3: TGTGCCAGCAGCTTACTTTACGGGGGGGTAGAGCAGTTCTTC.

DNA for the CDR3: TGCGCCAGCAGCCCAATTACGAGCTCCTACAATGAGCAGTTCTTC. Translating it yields CASSPITSSYNEQFF. The rearrangement uses TRBV5-1 and TRBJ2-1; the D is unclear. Trimming cost V 4 bases and J 0 bases, with 11 bases left between them. CDR1 is SGHRS, CDR2 YFSETQ, per germline. This CDR3 has 15 residues.

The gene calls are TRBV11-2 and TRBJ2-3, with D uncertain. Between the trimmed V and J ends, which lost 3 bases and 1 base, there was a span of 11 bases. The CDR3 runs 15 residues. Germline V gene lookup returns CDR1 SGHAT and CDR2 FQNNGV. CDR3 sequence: CASSLAGFGTDTQYF. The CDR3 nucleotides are TGTGCCAGCAGCTTGGCAGGCTTCGGCACAGATACGCAGTATTTT.

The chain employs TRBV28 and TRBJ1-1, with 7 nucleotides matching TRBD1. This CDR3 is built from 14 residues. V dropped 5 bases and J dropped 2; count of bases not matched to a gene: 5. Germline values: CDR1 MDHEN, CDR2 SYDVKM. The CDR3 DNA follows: TGTGCCAGCAGTCTGGGACAGTCCAACACTGAAGCTTTCTTT. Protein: CASSLGQSNTEAFF.

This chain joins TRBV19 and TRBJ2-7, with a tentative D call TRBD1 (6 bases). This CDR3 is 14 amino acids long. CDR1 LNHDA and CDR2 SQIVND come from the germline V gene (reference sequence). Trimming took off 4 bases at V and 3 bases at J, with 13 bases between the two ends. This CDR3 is CASSTHGQSYEQYF. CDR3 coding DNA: TGTGCCAGTAGTACCCATGGACAGAGCTACGAGCAGTACTTC.

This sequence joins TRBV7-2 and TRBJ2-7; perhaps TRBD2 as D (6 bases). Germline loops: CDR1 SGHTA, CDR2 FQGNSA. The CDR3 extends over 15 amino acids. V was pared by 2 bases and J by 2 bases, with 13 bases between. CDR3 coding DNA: TGTGCCAGCAGCTTAAGGGGAGGTCCTACCTACGAGCAGTACTTC. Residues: CASSLRGGPTYEQYF.

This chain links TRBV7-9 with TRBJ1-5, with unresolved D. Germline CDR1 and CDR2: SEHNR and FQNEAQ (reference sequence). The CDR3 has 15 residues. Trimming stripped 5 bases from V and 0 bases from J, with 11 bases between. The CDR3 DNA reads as TGTGCCAGCAGCCTCTCTAGCGATAGCAATCAGCCCCAGCATTTT. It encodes CASSLSSDSNQPQHF.

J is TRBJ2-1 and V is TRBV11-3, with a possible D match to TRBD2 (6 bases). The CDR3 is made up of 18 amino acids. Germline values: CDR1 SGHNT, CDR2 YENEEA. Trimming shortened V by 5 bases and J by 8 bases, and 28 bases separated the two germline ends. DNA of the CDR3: TGTGCCAGCAGCCCCGGGTTTGCGGGAACCCCGGTCCTGGATGAGCAGTTCTTC. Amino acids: CASSPGFAGTPVLDEQFF.

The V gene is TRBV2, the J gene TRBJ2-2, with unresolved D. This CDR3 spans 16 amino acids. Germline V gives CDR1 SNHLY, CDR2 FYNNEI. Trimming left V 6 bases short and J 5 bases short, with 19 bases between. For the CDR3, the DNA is TGTGCCAGCAGCGCCTACGACGGCCCGAGGACCGGGGAGCTGTTTTTT. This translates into CASSAYDGPRTGELFF.

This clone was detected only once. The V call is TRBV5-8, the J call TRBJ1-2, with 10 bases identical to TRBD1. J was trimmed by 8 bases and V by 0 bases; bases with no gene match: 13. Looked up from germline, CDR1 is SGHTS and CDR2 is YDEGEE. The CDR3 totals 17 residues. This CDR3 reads CASSLGAGTGDRHGYTF. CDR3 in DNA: TGTGCCAGCAGCTTGGGTGCTGGGACAGGGGATCGACACGGCTACACCTTC.

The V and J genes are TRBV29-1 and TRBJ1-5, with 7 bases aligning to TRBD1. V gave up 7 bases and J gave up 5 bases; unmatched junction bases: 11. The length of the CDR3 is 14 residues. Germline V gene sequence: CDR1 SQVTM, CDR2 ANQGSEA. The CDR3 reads CSARGQGEHQPQHF. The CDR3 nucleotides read TGCAGCGCCCGAGGTCAGGGGGAACATCAGCCCCAGCATTTT.

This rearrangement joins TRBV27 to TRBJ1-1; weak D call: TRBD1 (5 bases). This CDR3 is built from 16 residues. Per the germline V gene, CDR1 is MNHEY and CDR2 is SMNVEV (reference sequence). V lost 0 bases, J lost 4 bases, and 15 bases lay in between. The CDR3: CASSLSRVGGTTEAFF. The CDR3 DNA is TGTGCCAGCAGTTTATCCCGGGTTGGCGGGACCACTGAAGCTTTCTTT.